The 16 T cell receptor beta chains presented below share a single source sample, sequenced in a study of regulatory T cells in long-lasting Graves disease. HTBI primers from iRepertoire and Arm-PCR of CDR3 regions yielded the TCR beta libraries. TCRdb passed the multiplex PCR reads through MiXCR, listing each CDR3 protein once. The sample yields 500,000 to 700,000 distinct CDR3 sequences, 30% seen once. As to time point: persistent/refractory GD, antithyroid drugs over 5 years with positive TRAb. RNA from PBMCs was the source of the TCR library. Sequences were derived from peripheral blood mononuclear cells (PBMCs), sampled when the disease was refractory, from a patient treated with antithyroid drugs. The source is a female donor with Graves disease.

This clonotype was seen just once. In nucleotides, the CDR3 is TGCGCCAGCCCTGGATTGTCTAATCTCTACGAGCAGTACTTC. Encoded protein: CASPGLSNLYEQYF. The chain carries TRBV10-1 and TRBJ2-7; D is unclear. The V and J ends lost 8 bases and 3 bases respectively, with 17 bases between them. The germline CDR1 and CDR2 sequences are WNHNN and SYGVQD (reference sequence). The CDR3 length is 14 residues.

This clonotype was counted a few times. The chain has TRBV9 and TRBJ2-7; 7 bases line up with TRBD2. Germline CDR1 SGDLS, CDR2 YYNGEE. CDR3 length equals 14 residues. V trimming: 0 bases; J trimming: 1 base; junction bases outside the gene matches: 1. As DNA, the CDR3 is TGTGCCAGCAGCGTAGGAGCGGGATCCTACGAGCAGTACTTC. This translates into CASSVGAGSYEQYF. The full variable domain, with the rest looked up from reference TRBV9 and TRBJ2-7, is DSGVTQTPKHLITATGQRVTLRCSPRSGDLSVYWYQQSLDQGLQFLIQYYNGEERAKGNILERFSAQQFPDLHSELNLSSLELGDSALYFCASSVGAGSYEQYFGPGTRLTVT.

The count of this clonotype is one. The V gene is TRBV6-1, the J gene TRBJ1-4, with 8 bases fitting TRBD1. Germline CDR1 is MNHNS and CDR2 is SASEGT. The CDR3 extends over 16 amino acids. V was pared by 5 bases and J by 4 bases, with 9 bases of the junction left unmatched. CDR3 nucleotide sequence: TGTGCCAGCAGTAGGGTCCTGGGACAGGATAATGAAAAACTGTTTTTT. It codes for CASSRVLGQDNEKLFF.

A word on this clonotype: The CDR3 does not end in the conserved phenylalanine or tryptophan, so this is likely a read error. The J gene is TRBJ2-5, the V gene TRBV7-3; a possible D gene is TRBD2 (8 bases). The CDR3 consists of 14 residues. CDR1 is SGHTA and CDR2 is FQGTGA in the germline V gene. Trimming took 7 bases from V and 5 from J, leaving 17 bases between them. CDR3 nucleotides: TGTGCCAGCACCGGGACTAGGGGGCGGGAGACCCAGTACCTC. Translating gives CASTGTRGRETQYL.

The chain is built from TRBV6-2 or TRBV6-3 and TRBJ1-6; a weak D match, TRBD1 (6 bases). In germline, CDR1 is MNHEY, CDR2 SVGEGT. Trimming left V 8 bases short and J 8 bases short, with 34 bases between. The CDR3 totals 20 residues. The CDR3 here is CASGHQPGAGQGIGYSPLHF. CDR3 sequence (DNA): TGTGCCAGCGGGCATCAACCCGGCGCTGGGCAGGGGATAGGATATTCACCCCTCCACTTT.

The V call is TRBV7-9, the J call TRBJ2-5, with D perhaps being TRBD1 or TRBD2 (6 bases each). V was clipped by 5 bases and J by 0 bases, with 13 bases between them. Germline CDR1 and CDR2: SEHNR and FQNEAQ (reference sequence). CDR3 length: 15 amino acids. This chain's CDR3 is CASSLFRGDQETQYF. The CDR3 DNA follows: TGTGCCAGCAGCCTGTTTAGGGGGGACCAAGAGACCCAGTACTTC.

The V and J genes are TRBV29-1 and TRBJ1-2, with a tentative D call TRBD1 (6 bases). The CDR3 extends over 15 amino acids. V was pared by 5 bases and J by 0 bases, with 16 bases between. Germline lookup yields CDR1 SQVTM and CDR2 ANQGSEA. Here the CDR3 reads CSVPQEDSPNYGYTF. The CDR3 DNA follows: TGCAGCGTTCCCCAAGAGGACAGCCCTAACTATGGCTACACCTTC.

This rearrangement joins TRBV11-2 to TRBJ2-5; the match to TRBD2 covers 8 bases. The V segment lost 2 bases and the J segment 14 bases; nucleotides outside the gene matches: 10. The CDR3 is made up of 13 amino acids. Germline V gene data show CDR1 as SGHAT and CDR2 as FQNNGV. CDR3 sequence (DNA): TGTGCCAGCAGCTTATCAGGGACTAGGACGGGCTACTTC. It codes for CASSLSGTRTGYF.

This chain uses TRBV7-9 with TRBJ1-4, with 7 bases fitting TRBD1. The trim removed 1 base at V and 6 bases at J, leaving 8 bases unmatched. The CDR3 covers 16 residues. The V gene's germline CDR1 is SEHNR and CDR2 FQNEAQ (reference sequence). The CDR3 region has the DNA TGTGCCAGCAGCTTAGGGAGGGGGCGCAAGGATGAAAAACTGTTTTTT. Residues: CASSLGRGRKDEKLFF.

This chain links TRBV29-1 with TRBJ1-1; D remains unclear. Between the trimmed V and J ends, which lost 5 bases and 0 bases, there was a span of 7 bases. Germline CDR1 and CDR2: SQVTM and ANQGSEA. This CDR3 comprises 12 residues. The CDR3 sequence: CSVYGLNTEAFF. The CDR3 DNA sequence: TGCAGCGTTTATGGGTTGAACACTGAAGCTTTCTTT.

This clonotype was counted a few times. This chain connects TRBV11-1 to TRBJ1-1, with D possibly matching TRBD1 (5 bases). Germline lookup yields CDR1 SGHAT and CDR2 FQDESV (reference sequence). With 2 bases removed from V and 6 bases from J, the gap between germline ends came to 10 bases. The CDR3 sequence is 13 residues long. CDR3: CASSLKGFAEAFF. The CDR3 region has the DNA TGTGCCAGCAGCTTAAAGGGGTTCGCTGAAGCTTTCTTT.

The rearrangement joins TRBV11-2 to TRBJ1-2; weak D call: TRBD1 (5 bases). The CDR3 is 14 residues long. CDR1 SGHAT and CDR2 FQNNGV come from the germline V gene. Trimming pared 3 bases from V and 4 bases from J, leaving 12 bases between. The CDR3 reads CASSLGVKVYGYTF. CDR3 bases: TGTGCCAGCAGCTTGGGGGTCAAGGTCTATGGCTACACCTTC.

This clonotype occurred many times. The chain employs TRBV11-2 and TRBJ1-2; the D is unclear. Germline assignment: CDR1 SGHAT and CDR2 FQNNGV. The CDR3 consists of 12 residues. Trimming took 5 bases from V and 8 from J, leaving 12 bases between them. This CDR3 is CASSPTSRGYTF. CDR3 nucleotides: TGTGCCAGCAGCCCTACTTCACGGGGCTACACCTTC.

The sample holds a few counts of this clonotype. This chain uses TRBV7-3 with TRBJ2-7, with 14 nucleotides matching TRBD2. CDR1 SGHTA and CDR2 FQGTGA come from the germline V gene. The V gene end was trimmed by 5 bases and the J gene end by 1 base; junction bases not matched to a gene: 13. CDR3 length: 19 amino acids. The CDR3 is CASSLREGLAGVESYEQYF. As DNA, the CDR3 is TGTGCCAGCAGCCTAAGGGAGGGACTAGCGGGAGTAGAATCCTACGAGCAGTACTTC. The variable domain in full, with the rest retrieved from reference TRBV7-3 and TRBJ2-7, is GAGVSQTPSNKVTEKGKYVELRCDPISGHTALYWYRQSLGQGPEFLIYFQGTGAADDSGLPNDRFFAVRPEGSVSTLKIQRTERGDSAVYLCASSLREGLAGVESYEQYFGPGTRLTVT.

This chain joins TRBV6-5 and TRBJ1-5, with 8 bases aligning to TRBD1. Germline CDR1 is MNHEY and CDR2 is SVGAGI. J was trimmed by 2 bases and V by 2 bases; bases with no gene match: 5. The length of the CDR3 is 16 residues. The CDR3 here is CASSYLPDRGNQPQHF. The CDR3 DNA sequence: TGTGCCAGCAGTTACCTTCCGGACAGGGGCAATCAGCCCCAGCATTTT.

The table lists this clonotype with many counts. The chain carries TRBV28 and TRBJ1-2; TRBD1 might be the D (6 bases). Germline lookup yields CDR1 MDHEN and CDR2 SYDVKM. Trimming took 4 bases from V and 3 from J, leaving 24 bases between them. This CDR3 is built from 18 residues. The CDR3 spells CASSSRPGWGRRDYGYTF. In DNA form, the CDR3 reads TGTGCCAGCAGTTCCCGCCCGGGGTGGGGGCGGAGGGACTATGGCTACACCTTC.